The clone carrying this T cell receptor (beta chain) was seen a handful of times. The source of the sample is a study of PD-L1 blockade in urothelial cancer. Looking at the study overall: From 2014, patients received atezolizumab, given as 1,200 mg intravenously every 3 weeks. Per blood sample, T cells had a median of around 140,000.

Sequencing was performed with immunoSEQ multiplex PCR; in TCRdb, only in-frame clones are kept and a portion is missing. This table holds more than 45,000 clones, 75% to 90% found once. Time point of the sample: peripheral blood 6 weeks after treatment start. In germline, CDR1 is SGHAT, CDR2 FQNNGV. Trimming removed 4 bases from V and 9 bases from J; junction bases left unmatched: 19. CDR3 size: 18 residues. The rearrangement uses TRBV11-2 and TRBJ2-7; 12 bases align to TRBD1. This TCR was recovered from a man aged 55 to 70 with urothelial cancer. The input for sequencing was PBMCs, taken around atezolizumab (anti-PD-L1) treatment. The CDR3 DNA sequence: TGTGCCAGCAGCTCCAGTGGTCTTTGGGACAGGGGGCCAACTTGGCAGTACTTC. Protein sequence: CASSSSGLWDRGPTWQYF.